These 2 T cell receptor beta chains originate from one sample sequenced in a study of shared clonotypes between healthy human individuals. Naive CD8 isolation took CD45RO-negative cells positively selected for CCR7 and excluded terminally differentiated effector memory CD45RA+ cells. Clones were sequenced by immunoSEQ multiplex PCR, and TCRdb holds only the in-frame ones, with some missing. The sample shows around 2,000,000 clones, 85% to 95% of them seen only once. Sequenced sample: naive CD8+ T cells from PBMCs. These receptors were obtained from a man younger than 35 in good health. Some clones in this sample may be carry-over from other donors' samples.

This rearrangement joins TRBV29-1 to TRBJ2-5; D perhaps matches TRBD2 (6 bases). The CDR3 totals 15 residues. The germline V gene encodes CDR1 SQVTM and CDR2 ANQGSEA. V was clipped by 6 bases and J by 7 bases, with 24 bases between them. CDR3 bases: TGCAGCGTCCGTGGGGCGGGGCACTCCTGGGGGACCCAGTACTTC. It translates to CSVRGAGHSWGTQYF.

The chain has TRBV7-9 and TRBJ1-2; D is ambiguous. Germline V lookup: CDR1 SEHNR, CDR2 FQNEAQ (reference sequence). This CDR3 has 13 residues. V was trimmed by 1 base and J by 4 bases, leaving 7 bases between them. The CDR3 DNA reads TGTGCCAGCAGCTTAGGGTCTATCTATGGCTACACCTTC. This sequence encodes CASSLGSIYGYTF. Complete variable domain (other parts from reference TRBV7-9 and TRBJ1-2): DTGVSQNPRHKITKRGQNVTFRCDPISEHNRLYWYRQTLGQGPEFLTYFQNEAQLEKSRLLSDRFSAERPKGSFSTLEIQRTEQGDSAMYLCASSLGSIYGYTFGSGTRLTVV.